This T cell receptor (beta chain) was retrieved from a study of T cell clonotyping in hematopoietic cell transplantation. Notes on this clone: Its antigen remains unknown.

The study's findings and limits: Higher Inverse Simpson Index values in graft donor and pretransplant recipient predicted broader posttransplant TCR diversity. Recipient TCR diversity dropped after transplant; expanded clonotypes rose from day 30 to 180.

Libraries were prepared by immunoSEQ multiplex PCR; TCRdb keeps only in-frame clonotypes and omits some of them. The table shows 250 to 300 clones, with over 90% occurring only once. The germline V gene has CDR1 SGHVS and CDR2 FQNEAQ. CDR3 length: 14 amino acids. V lost 5 bases to trimming and J lost 0 bases, with 9 bases between them. Recipients were bled about 28 days pretransplant and at posttransplant days 30, 100, 180. This clonotype was sampled from a young adult male patient who had an allogeneic stem cell transplant, so the T cells may come from the graft donor. Some clones in this sample may be carry-over from other donors' samples. The specimen comprised PBMCs, sampled 30 days after allogeneic stem cell transplant. The chain couples TRBV7-8 to TRBJ2-3, with unresolved D. The CDR3 is CASSPQLSTDTQYF. The DNA of the CDR3 is TGTGCCAGCAGCCCTCAGTTAAGCACAGATACGCAGTATTTT.